This TCR beta chain was recorded in a study of CD8+CD57+ T cells in acquired aplastic anemia. Study details: Sorted CD4+ and CD8+ cells yielded roughly 3.1 ug of DNA on average.

Findings and caveats of the study: Some 30 was the count of CD8+ CDR3 sequences that patients shared with controls. Patients and controls had CD8+ Simpson's diversity values that were not significantly distinct.

This clonotype came up many times. Its antigen is as yet unknown. It was genomic DNA that served as the template for profiling TCR beta VDJ and CDR3. TCRdb processed the reads anew with MiXCR; each CDR3 protein has one entry. Among roughly 300,000 distinct CDR3 sequences listed, approximately 57% were seen once. Germline CDR1 LNHDA, CDR2 SQIVND (reference sequence). V dropped 11 bases and J dropped 2 bases, with 11 bases sitting between them. The CDR3 length is 12 residues. This TCR came from a human donor with severe aplastic anemia or a healthy control (not recorded which). Sequenced material: sorted CD4+, CD8+, or CD8+CD57+ T cells (not recorded which) from PBMCs. V and J are TRBV19 and TRBJ2-3, with D perhaps matching TRBD1 (6 bases). CDR3 sequence reads: CAVQGVTDTQYF. CDR3 nucleotide sequence: TGTGCCGTACAGGGAGTCACAGATACGCAGTATTTT.